A single T cell receptor beta chain is shown here with its context. In the original workflow: It was from reference gene primer amplification that nucleated cell counts were estimated. Profiling relied on immunoSEQ multiplex PCR, and the TCRdb table lists in-frame clones only, not all of them. That table furnishes V, J and clone size, whereas the DNA furnished D and trimming. The sample lists roughly 200,000 clones; approximately 80% were seen once. This sample is drawn from a study of blood T cell repertoires in COVID-19. Looking at the study overall: Collection of acute and convalescent COVID-19 samples took place in the United States, Italy and Spain. Sample material is recorded as cDNA or gDNA derived from T cells, B-cell-depleted T cells, or PBMCs.

The CDR3 sequence is 13 residues long. Germline V lookup: CDR1 SGDLS, CDR2 YYNGEE. Trimming cost V 3 bases and J 0 bases, with 6 bases left between them. This clonotype was obtained from a woman aged 45-65 years with active or convalescent COVID-19. Sequencing was performed on peripheral blood. This chain connects TRBV9 to TRBJ2-5, with D unclear. The CDR3 region has the DNA TGTGCCAGCAGCGCCGGGTACCAAGAGACCCAGTACTTC. This translates into CASSAGYQETQYF.